This TCR beta chain was identified during a study of blood T cell repertoires in COVID-19. For the study at large: The origin of the acute and convalescent COVID-19 samples was the United States, Italy and Spain. Sample material is recorded as cDNA or gDNA derived from T cells, B-cell-depleted T cells, or PBMCs.

Authors' processing steps: Estimation of nucleated cell counts relied on the amplification of reference gene primers. Method: immunoSEQ multiplex PCR; TCRdb's copy keeps in-frame clones and lacks some. D and trimming come from the DNA, and the V and J calls and clone size come from that table. The sample consists of about 260,000 clones, 86% of them appearing once. This sequence was found in a man aged 40-50 years with active or convalescent COVID-19. Sequenced material: peripheral blood.

CDR3: CASGRVRPVGSPLHF. CDR3 sequence (DNA): TGTGCCAGCGGCCGTGTTAGGCCCGTGGGCTCACCCCTCCACTTT. The rearrangement uses TRBV28 and TRBJ1-6; no clear D. This CDR3 region has 15 residues. V lost 8 bases and J lost 10, with 21 bases in between. Per germline, CDR1 MDHEN and CDR2 SYDVKM.